A single sample is the source of the 10 T cell receptor beta chains below, sequenced in a study of T cell responses to AZD1222 COVID-19 vaccine (dated by TCRdb to the early 2020s). Explained via the paper, the time point label denotes: baseline before first vaccination. The method was the immunoSEQ multiplex PCR assay. TCRdb provides this immuneACCESS table in a form limited to in-frame rearrangements. Some clones are lacking; in checked studies, under half of them reflect an unresolved V gene, and why the rest are absent is not known. In all, the sample holds around 89,000 clones, and about nine tenths of those were seen once. In total, the top ten clones hold 9.5% to 13% of the sample. Sample: peripheral blood, taken on day 0 of AZD1222 vaccination. The receptor source for this set is an adult in good health.

The chain employs TRBV5-5 and TRBJ1-4; TRBD1 might be the D (5 bases). Per germline, CDR1 SGHKS and CDR2 YYEKEE (reference sequence). CDR3 size: 16 residues. Deletions cut 4 bases from V and 0 bases from J, with 13 bases between. The CDR3 coding sequence is TGTGCCAGCAGCACCATCGCGGGGGCAACTAATGAAAAACTGTTTTTT. This sequence encodes CASSTIAGATNEKLFF.

This clone has a handful of counts. V gene TRBV5-1 combines with J gene TRBJ1-4; TRBD1 matches 7 bases. The V segment lost 5 bases and the J segment 0 bases; nucleotides outside the gene matches: 7. The CDR3 consists of 16 residues. Germline CDR1 reads SGHRS; CDR2 reads YFSETQ. The CDR3 DNA reads TGCGCCAGCAGTTCCGGGACAGTTGCAACTAATGAAAAACTGTTTTTT. This sequence encodes CASSSGTVATNEKLFF.

V and J are TRBV28 and TRBJ1-5; D ambiguous. Germline CDR1 MDHEN, CDR2 SYDVKM. The CDR3 consists of 14 residues. V was trimmed by 5 bases and J by 7 bases, leaving 15 bases between them. The CDR3 DNA reads as TGTGCCAGCAGTGTCCTAAGGGCTCAACAGCCCCAGCATTTT. Protein product: CASSVLRAQQPQHF.

V usage is TRBV29-1 and J usage is TRBJ2-7; D possibly corresponds to TRBD2 (6 bases). This CDR3 has 17 amino acids. Trimming took 6 bases from V and 4 from J, leaving 28 bases between them. The germline gives CDR1 SQVTM, CDR2 ANQGSEA. For the CDR3, the DNA is TGCAGCGTGCTATCGGGGGAGAGGACTCTGGGTCGTTACGAGCAGTACTTC. Its translation is CSVLSGERTLGRYEQYF.

V usage is TRBV30 and J usage is TRBJ1-2; D gene unclear. CDR1 is GTSNPN and CDR2 is SVGIG in the germline V gene (reference sequence). This CDR3 region has 13 residues. V was pared by 2 bases and J by 10 bases, with 17 bases between. The CDR3 sequence is CAWSQGLGGDYTF. CDR3 nucleotide sequence: TGTGCCTGGAGTCAAGGCCTGGGAGGTGACTACACCTTC.

The chain employs TRBV11-2 and TRBJ1-2; possibly TRBD1 for D (6 bases). Germline assignment: CDR1 SGHAT and CDR2 FQNNGV. This CDR3 has 15 amino acids. Trimming removed 1 base at V and 4 bases at J, with 13 bases between. CDR3 DNA: TGTGCCAGCAGCTTAGGCGGACCACAGGGCTATGGCTACACCTTC. Translating gives CASSLGGPQGYGYTF. Based on the CDR3 plus reference TRBV11-2 and TRBJ1-2, the full variable domain is EAGVAQSPRYKIIEKRQSVAFWCNPISGHATLYWYQQILGQGPKLLIQFQNNGVVDDSQLPKDRFSAERLKGVDSTLKIQPAKLEDSAVYLCASSLGGPQGYGYTFGSGTRLTVV.

This sequence joins TRBV9 and TRBJ1-3; D call uncertain. The CDR3 runs to 16 residues. The V gene's germline CDR1 is SGDLS and CDR2 YYNGEE. The V end was cut by 1 base, the J end by 0 bases, with 11 bases between. CDR3 sequence reads: CASSVSEGRSGNTIYF. In DNA, the CDR3 is TGTGCCAGCAGCGTATCCGAGGGCCGCTCTGGAAACACCATATATTTT.

This chain joins TRBV28 and TRBJ1-2; D perhaps matches TRBD1 (6 bases). Germline V gene lookup returns CDR1 MDHEN and CDR2 SYDVKM. Deletions cut 5 bases from V and 7 bases from J, with 17 bases between. The CDR3 is 14 residues long. The CDR3 nucleotides read TGTGCCAGCAGTCCGAGTGGGGGCCTTGGTGGCTACACCTTC. Its protein is CASSPSGGLGGYTF.

This clone was picked up a small number of times. The chain couples TRBV20-1 to TRBJ1-1; D is ambiguous. CDR1 and CDR2 from the germline V gene are DFQATT and SNEGSKA (reference sequence). Between the trimmed V and J ends, which lost 7 bases and 1 base, there was a span of 7 bases. The CDR3 length is 11 residues. CDR3 residues: CSGLGNTEAFF. The CDR3, as DNA: TGCAGTGGATTGGGGAACACTGAAGCTTTCTTT.

The chain uses TRBV19 and TRBJ1-1; no definite D call. Germline values: CDR1 LNHDA, CDR2 SQIVND (reference sequence). The CDR3 runs to 14 residues. V was clipped by 5 bases and J by 3 bases, with 13 bases between them. CDR3 in DNA: TGTGCCAGTAGTCCCAATGGGCCCGACACTGAAGCTTTCTTT. It is translated as CASSPNGPDTEAFF.